This TCR beta chain was sequenced for a study of preoperative IRX-2 immunotherapy in early breast cancer. Sequencing was performed with immunoSEQ multiplex PCR; in TCRdb, only in-frame clones are kept and a portion is missing. This table has 60,000 or so clones, roughly 94% appearing once. This clone was found once. The CDR3 covers 15 residues. From germline, CDR1 is MDHEN and CDR2 SYDVKM. V was cut by 1 base and J by 10 bases, with 19 bases left in between. The treatment is: preoperative locoregional IRX-2 cytokine immunotherapy. Patients received preoperative, locoregional IRX-2 cytokine immunotherapy in a phase Ib study.

This chain joins TRBV28 and TRBJ1-1; tentatively, D is TRBD1 (6 bases). This clonotype originated in a human donor with breast cancer. Collection of the sample occurred from a patient treated with IRX-2 immunotherapy. The CDR3 protein is CASSLSPGSGGRAFF. Here the CDR3 DNA reads TGTGCCAGCAGTTTATCCCCTGGGAGCGGGGGGCGAGCTTTCTTT.